The sequence of this TCR beta chain was determined in a study of T cell repertoires in cytomegalovirus infection. Study-wide context: Carrying CMV and the relevant HLA type showed in public TCR beta signatures. Study-wide findings and caveats: CMV-specific TCR beta clonotypes restricted by HLA-C dominated the ex vivo response. Summed public TCR beta family frequency identified CMV carriers bearing the relevant HLA.

Trimming stripped 0 bases from V and 4 bases from J, with 12 bases between. The CDR3 loop spans 15 amino acids. CDR1 SGHDT and CDR2 YYEEEE come from the germline V gene. Via MiXCR, TCRdb re-called the reads, giving one row per CDR3 protein. In the table there are 300,000 or so distinct CDR3 sequences, about 23% of which are singletons. Concerning this clonotype: Its antigen is currently unknown.

The sequenced sample was PBMCs. The source of this sequence is a human donor in good health (CMV status not recorded). Some clones in this sample may be carry-over from other donors' samples. This sequence joins TRBV5-6 and TRBJ2-3; possible D gene TRBD2, 5 bases. The CDR3 DNA is TGTGCCAGCAGCTTGGCACTAGGTCGGTCAGATACGCAGTATTTT. As protein: CASSLALGRSDTQYF. Supplemented by reference TRBV5-6 and TRBJ2-3, the full variable domain reads DAGVTQSPTHLIKTRGQQVTLRCSPKSGHDTVSWYQQALGQGPQFIFQYYEEEERQRGNFPDRFSGHQFPNYSSELNVNALLLGDSALYLCASSLALGRSDTQYFGPGTRLTVL.